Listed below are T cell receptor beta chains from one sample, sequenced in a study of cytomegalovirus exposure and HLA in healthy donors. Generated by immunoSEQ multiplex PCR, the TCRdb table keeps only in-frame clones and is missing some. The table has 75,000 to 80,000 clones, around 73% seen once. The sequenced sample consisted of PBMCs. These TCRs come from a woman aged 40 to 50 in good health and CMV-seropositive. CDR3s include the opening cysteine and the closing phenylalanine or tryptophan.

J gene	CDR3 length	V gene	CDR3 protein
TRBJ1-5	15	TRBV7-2	CASSTHGQYNQPQHF
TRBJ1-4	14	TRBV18	CASSPVSANEKLFF
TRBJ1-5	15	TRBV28	CASSLSGSFGQPQHF
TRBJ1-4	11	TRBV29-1	CSVENEGARFF
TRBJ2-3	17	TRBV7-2	CASSLDPSRGTPDTQYF
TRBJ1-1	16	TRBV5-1	CASSLAPGELDTEAFF
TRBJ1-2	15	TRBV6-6	CASRGLRTGGRGYTF
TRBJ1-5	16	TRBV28	CASSRGTGGRNQPQHF
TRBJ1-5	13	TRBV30	CAWGLGQIQPQHF
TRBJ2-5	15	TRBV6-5	CASSRGSPAGETQYF
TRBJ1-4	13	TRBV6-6	CASRQGAGEKLFF